The 20 T cell receptor beta chains in this list originate from one sample, sequenced in a study of blood T cell repertoires in COVID-19. Assay used: immunoSEQ multiplex PCR; TCRdb lists only in-frame clones, some missing. Here the sample spans around 170,000 clones, about 88% being singletons. Sequences were obtained from PBMCs or T cells enriched from blood (not recorded which). The source is a woman aged 18-29 years who had recovered from COVID-19.

This chain joins TRBV9 and TRBJ2-1; 13 positions match TRBD2. The CDR3 is made up of 15 amino acids. Germline V gives CDR1 SGDLS, CDR2 YYNGEE. Trimming cost V 3 bases and J 7 bases; bases outside gene matches: 4. CDR3 region: CASSEGLAGANEQFF. The DNA for the CDR3 is TGTGCCAGCAGCGAAGGACTAGCGGGAGCGAATGAGCAGTTCTTC.

The chain combines TRBV27 with TRBJ1-1, with D tentatively TRBD1 (6 bases). The germline CDR1 and CDR2 sequences are MNHEY and SMNVEV (reference sequence). This CDR3 comprises 14 residues. With 2 bases removed from V and 6 bases from J, the gap between germline ends came to 13 bases. The CDR3 loop is CASSLRTRGAEAFF. CDR3 bases: TGTGCCAGCAGTTTACGGACCAGGGGCGCTGAAGCTTTCTTT.

This rearrangement joins TRBV2 to TRBJ2-3; tentatively, D is TRBD2 (5 bases). CDR3 size: 13 residues. Germline V gene sequence: CDR1 SNHLY, CDR2 FYNNEI. Trimming shortened V by 4 bases and J by 13 bases, and 18 bases separated the two germline ends. In nucleotides, the CDR3 is TGTGCCAGCAGTGTAGGAGGACTTCTCGAGGAGTATTTT. It encodes CASSVGGLLEEYF. The full variable domain, with the rest looked up from reference TRBV2 and TRBJ2-3, is EPEVTQTPSHQVTQMGQEVILRCVPISNHLYFYWYRQILGQKVEFLVSFYNNEISEKSEIFDDQFSVERPDGSNFTLKIRSTKLEDSAMYFCASSVGGLLEEYFGPGTRLTVL.

This clone was counted once. The gene calls are TRBV6-5 and TRBJ1-6; no definite D call. The germline CDR1 and CDR2 sequences are MNHEY and SVGAGI. CDR3 size: 15 residues. The ends were cut back, 4 bases at V and 3 bases at J, with 10 bases in the middle. This CDR3 is CASSFRTDYNSPLHF. As DNA, the CDR3 is TGTGCCAGCAGTTTTCGGACTGACTATAATTCACCCCTCCACTTT.

The rearrangement links TRBV7-2 to TRBJ1-5; D ambiguous. Germline V gene sequence: CDR1 SGHTA, CDR2 FQGNSA. The CDR3 covers 15 residues. The V and J ends lost 0 bases and 6 bases respectively, with 12 bases between them. The CDR3 DNA follows: TGTGCCAGCAGCTTAGCTATCATGTCAGGTCAGCCCCAGCATTTT. It specifies CASSLAIMSGQPQHF. The entire variable domain, with the rest obtained from reference TRBV7-2 and TRBJ1-5, is as follows: GAGVSQSPSNKVTEKGKDVELRCDPISGHTALYWYRQSLGQGLEFLIYFQGNSAPDKSGLPSDRFSAERTGGSVSTLTIQRTQQEDSAVYLCASSLAIMSGQPQHFGDGTRLSIL.

This clone was recorded once. The rearrangement links TRBV5-4 to TRBJ2-3; D perhaps matches TRBD1 (6 bases). Germline CDR1 and CDR2: SGHNT and YYREEE (reference sequence). Trimming removed 3 bases from V and 2 bases from J, with 19 bases in between. The CDR3 is 17 residues long. This CDR3 reads CASSSDGQLPATDTQYF. The CDR3 DNA follows: TGTGCCAGCAGCTCCGACGGACAGCTCCCGGCCACAGATACGCAGTATTTT.

The chain combines TRBV5-1 with TRBJ2-2, with 10 bases that match TRBD2. V lost 4 bases and J lost 1; bases outside the gene matches: 7. The length of the CDR3 is 17 residues. The germline V gene has CDR1 SGHRS and CDR2 YFSETQ. The chain's CDR3 is CASSRTSSGGNTGELFF. CDR3 bases: TGCGCCAGCAGCCGGACGTCTAGCGGGGGGAACACCGGGGAGCTGTTTTTT.

The gene calls are TRBV23-1 and TRBJ1-2; D is perhaps TRBD1 (6 bases). TRBV23-1 is an ORF, and what it does is uncertain. The CDR3 length is 13 residues. The V gene lost 6 bases and the J gene lost 7 bases, with 15 bases spanning the gap. As DNA, the CDR3 is TGCGCCAGCAGATACTGGGGGCGGCCTGGCTACACCTTC. It encodes CASRYWGRPGYTF.

The chain employs TRBV7-3 and TRBJ1-1; 11 positions agree with TRBD1. The V gene end was trimmed by 4 bases and the J gene end by 1 base; junction bases not matched to a gene: 2. CDR1 is SGHTA and CDR2 is FQGTGA in the germline V gene. The CDR3 sequence is 15 residues long. This CDR3 is CASSSGQGANTEAFF. The CDR3, as DNA: TGTGCCAGCAGCTCCGGACAGGGGGCGAACACTGAAGCTTTCTTT.

V and J are TRBV6-5 and TRBJ2-5; D is possibly TRBD2 (6 bases). Germline V gene sequence: CDR1 MNHEY, CDR2 SVGAGI. The CDR3 spans 15 residues. The V end lost 3 bases, the J end lost 2 bases, and 13 bases lay between the germline ends. The CDR3 nucleotides are TGTGCCAGCAGTTATAGCGGTGGCATTCAAGAGACCCAGTACTTC. It specifies CASSYSGGIQETQYF.

The chain employs TRBV7-2 and TRBJ2-2, with D possibly being TRBD2 (6 bases). The CDR3 length is 15 residues. V shed 5 bases and J shed 7 bases, with 17 bases lying between them. CDR1 SGHTA and CDR2 FQGNSA come from the germline V gene. CDR3 amino acids: CASSTTAPGSGELFF. The CDR3 DNA reads as TGTGCCAGCAGCACCACGGCCCCCGGGAGCGGGGAGCTGTTTTTT.

The CDR3 bases are TGTGCCAGCAGTTTTGGGGCGGCCAAAAACATTCAGTACTTC. It specifies CASSFGAAKNIQYF. The chain carries TRBV27 and TRBJ2-4; possible D gene TRBD1, 5 bases. V lost 3 bases and J 1 base, leaving 7 bases between the germline ends. The CDR3 covers 14 residues. Germline V gives CDR1 MNHEY, CDR2 SMNVEV (reference sequence).

The chain has TRBV19 and TRBJ2-3, with 16 bases aligning to TRBD2. Per germline, CDR1 LNHDA and CDR2 SQIVND (reference sequence). The CDR3 contains 18 residues. After removal of 4 bases from V and 3 bases from J, the junction contained 7 bases not matched to a gene. The CDR3 is CASSTSGTSGRGTDTQYF. DNA for the CDR3: TGTGCCAGTAGTACCTCCGGGACTAGCGGGAGGGGAACAGATACGCAGTATTTT. Variable domain in full (rest from reference TRBV19 and TRBJ2-3): DGGITQSPKYLFRKEGQNVTLSCEQNLNHDAMYWYRQDPGQGLRLIYYSQIVNDFQKGDIAEGYSVSREKKESFPLTVTSAQKNPTAFYLCASSTSGTSGRGTDTQYFGPGTRLTVL.

This clone was observed a single time. V usage is TRBV5-1 and J usage is TRBJ1-6; D is unclear. Germline CDR1 reads SGHRS; CDR2 reads YFSETQ. The CDR3 covers 14 residues. Between the trimmed V and J ends, which lost 2 bases and 7 bases, there was a span of 10 bases. The CDR3 reads CASSFDISNSPLHF. The CDR3 region has the DNA TGCGCCAGCAGCTTTGACATTTCCAATTCACCCCTCCACTTT.

This chain uses TRBV7-2 with TRBJ2-1, with a possible D match to TRBD1 (5 bases). Germline CDR1 SGHTA, CDR2 FQGNSA. The CDR3 extends over 13 amino acids. The V end lost 6 bases, the J end lost 8 bases, and 14 bases lay between the germline ends. CDR3 residues: CASSFPNRHEQFF. The CDR3, as DNA: TGTGCCAGCAGTTTTCCTAACAGGCATGAGCAGTTCTTC.

The CDR3 sequence: CASSVDRVYNGYTF. Written as DNA, the CDR3 is TGCGCCAGCTCCGTGGACAGGGTATACAATGGCTACACCTTC. The chain is built from TRBV5-1 and TRBJ1-2; TRBD1 matches 8 bases. The V and J ends lost 7 bases and 6 bases, in that order; junction bases with no gene match: 11. Germline V gives CDR1 SGHRS, CDR2 YFSETQ. The CDR3 runs 14 residues. The full variable domain, with the rest looked up from reference TRBV5-1 and TRBJ1-2, is KAGVTQTPRYLIKTRGQQVTLSCSPISGHRSVSWYQQTPGQGLQFLFEYFSETQRNKGNFPGRFSGRQFSNSRSEMNVSTLELGDSALYLCASSVDRVYNGYTFGSGTRLTVV.

This chain connects TRBV29-1 to TRBJ2-1, with TRBD2 matching 7 bases. With 1 base clipped from V and 7 bases from J, the junction kept 7 bases outside the gene matches. Per germline, CDR1 SQVTM and CDR2 ANQGSEA. This CDR3 has 14 amino acids. CDR3 loop: CSVEGAGEPNEQFF. CDR3 nucleotide sequence: TGCAGCGTTGAAGGCGCGGGGGAGCCAAATGAGCAGTTCTTC.

The chain carries TRBV10-3 and TRBJ2-2; maybe TRBD2 (5 bases). The V gene lost 8 bases and the J gene lost 3 bases, with 16 bases spanning the gap. This CDR3 region has 15 residues. Germline V gene lookup returns CDR1 ENHRY and CDR2 SYGVKD. This chain's CDR3 is CAISGWEPDTGELFF. CDR3 coding DNA: TGTGCCATCTCGGGCTGGGAGCCTGACACCGGGGAGCTGTTTTTT.

The V gene is TRBV15, the J gene TRBJ1-6; tentative D call: TRBD1 (5 bases). From germline, CDR1 is LNHNV and CDR2 YYDKDF (reference sequence). The germline V and J ends were trimmed by 0 bases and 8 bases, with 11 bases remaining between them. This CDR3 contains 15 residues. The CDR3 here is CATSREKGLDSPLHF. The CDR3 DNA is TGTGCCACCAGCAGAGAGAAGGGGTTGGATTCACCCCTCCACTTT.

The chain employs TRBV21-1 and TRBJ2-3; the table assigns TRBD1, which was not confirmed against the DNA. TRBV21-1 is assigned pseudogene status. This CDR3 region has 15 residues. The CDR3 is CASLWAFLSTDTQYF. CDR3 in DNA: TGTGCCAGCCTCTGGGCTTTTCTGAGCACAGATACGCAGTATTTT.